Here is one TCR beta chain with its context. Its antigen remains unknown. This entry belongs to a study of CD8 T cells in ankylosing spondylitis. TCR beta libraries were made by quantitative 5'-RACE with molecular barcodes. TCRdb ran MiXCR on the 5' RACE reads and lists one entry per CDR3 protein. In the table there are roughly 150,000 distinct CDR3 sequences, 30% to 40% of which are singletons. Study findings and constraints: Previously reported in reactive arthritis synovial fluid and blood were some of the motif variants. Those disease-linked clones were CD8+; they were also relatively rare in peripheral blood.

The sequenced sample was synovial fluid, either unsorted or a sorted T cell fraction (not recorded which). This sequence was found in a male donor with ankylosing spondylitis.

CDR3 region: CASSIDFRGQTSGANVLTF. The CDR3 DNA is TGTGCCAGTAGTATAGATTTCAGGGGACAAACATCTGGGGCCAACGTCCTGACTTTC. The rearrangement links TRBV19 to TRBJ2-6; maybe TRBD1 (6 bases). The CDR3 contains 19 residues. Germline V gene data show CDR1 as LNHDA and CDR2 as SQIVND (reference sequence). Trimming took off 0 bases at V and 1 base at J, with 16 bases between the two ends.